Described below is a single T cell receptor beta chain sequence and its context. The sample is drawn from a study of blood T cell repertoires in COVID-19. The wider study: COVID-19 samples from acute and convalescent phases originated in the United States, Italy and Spain. The cDNA or gDNA used as material had been derived from T cells, B-cell-depleted T cells, or PBMCs.

Original methodology: Amplification with reference gene primers provided the estimates of nucleated cell counts. Sequencing used immunoSEQ multiplex PCR; TCRdb keeps in-frame clones, though not all of them. V, J and clone size are taken as reported in that table, and D and trimming were inferred from the DNA itself. The sample lists about 160,000 clones, 75% to 90% occurring once. The V end was cut by 0 bases, the J end by 8 bases, with 15 bases between. Germline values: CDR1 MNHEY, CDR2 SVGAGI. The CDR3 contains 15 residues. The source is a woman aged 80 or over with active or convalescent COVID-19. The sample comprised peripheral blood. The V gene is TRBV6-5, the J gene TRBJ2-3; D is possibly TRBD1 (6 bases). CDR3 nucleotide sequence: TGTGCCAGCAGTTACTCGAGGGGGACCCGTGGTACGCAGTATTTT. Protein product: CASSYSRGTRGTQYF.